Here is one TCR beta chain with its context. This clonotype was counted a few times. Its antigen is not yet known. Base qualities are missing; no much larger clone stands one base away. The receptor library was made with PCR. At the Johns Hopkins FTIC core, DNA from the cultured CD4+ T cells underwent TCR sequencing with the Oncomine TCR Beta short-read assay. The QIAamp micro DNA kit was used to extract genomic DNA from the cultured CD4+ T cells. Oncomine TCR Beta libraries from cultured CD4+ T cells were pooled using unique dual indexes and sequenced on an Illumina iSeq 100. The original methods were these. Non-productive sequences were removed, and CDR3s that did not start with C, did not end with F or W, or were shorter than 7 amino acids were discarded. Antigen-specific clonotypes were identified with the MANAFEST web application by comparing peptide-stimulated wells with reference and other culture wells. To be called positive, a clone needed an FDR below 0.05, an odds ratio above 5, and a productive frequency above 0.1% in at least two of three replicate wells. Cross-reactive clonotypes were defined as significantly expanded in both SARS-CoV-2 spike wells and at least one common cold coronavirus spike condition. Levenshtein distances (stringdist) and unrooted phylogenetic trees (ape) in R version 3.6.1 were used to assess CDR3 homology. TCRdb reprocessing: public reads trimmed at Q25 with fastp, clones called with MiXCR, in-frame beta chains kept. Identical CDR3 protein sequences are pooled into one entry, listed with their most common genes and DNA. These V and J calls originate from TCRdb's pipeline instead of the authors' own analysis. For this sample there are about 12,000 distinct CDR3 sequences; 30% appear just once. The ten largest make up 23% of the sample.

Reading the label with the study, this specimen's treatment or condition is: approximately 10-day PBMC culture with coronavirus spike peptide pools or control peptides (ViraFEST assay). The study used the ViraFEST assay, which expanded antigen-specific T cells with peptide pools and then identified expanded clonotypes by TCR sequencing. Positive SARS-CoV-2 PCR tests in the convalescent patients dated from March to December 2020, before Alpha, Beta and Delta variants emerged in the United States. Approximately 1.8 million PBMCs per well were cultured in IMDM with roughly 4.8% human AB serum and 8 to 10 IU/ml IL-2, plus 10 ug/ml peptide pools. On days 3 and 7, half of the culture medium was replaced with fresh IL-2-containing medium. After ten to eleven days of culture, CD4+ T cells were isolated by negative selection using the EasySep CD4+ T cell isolation kit. Ficoll-Paque Plus gradient centrifugation was used to isolate PBMCs from whole blood, and the isolated PBMCs were then either used fresh or cryopreserved at -140C. Culture conditions were generally each tested in triplicate wells.

This entry comes from a study of vaccination and CD4 T cells after COVID-19 (dated by TCRdb to 2021 to 2024). Study-level background: SARS-CoV-2 positivity had been established in the convalescent patients by nasal swab PCR, and mild disease was recorded in about 9 of these patients and severe disease in one. In the convalescent cohort there were six males and four females, among whom were two Hispanic individuals, seven Caucasians, two Asians and one multiracial person. Post-COVID blood samples were collected from convalescent patients a median of about 92 days after diagnosis, with a range of roughly 30 to 161 days. Participants received two doses of either the Pfizer-BioNTech BNT162b2 vaccine (n=8) or the Moderna mRNA-1273 vaccine (n=2). In nine to eleven COVID-19 convalescent patients and a few infection-naive healthy vaccine recipients, researchers compared the spike-specific CD4+ TCR repertoire from before mRNA vaccination with the repertoire from after. Post-vaccine blood samples were collected a median of approximately 77 days after the second vaccine dose, ranging from about 13 to 250 days. The cultures were stimulated with overlapping spike peptide pools from SARS-CoV-2 and from the common cold coronaviruses HCoV-NL63, HCoV-OC43 and HCoV-229E. As controls, cultures received a CEFX viral epitope pool (the positive control), an HIV-1 Nef peptide pool (the negative control), or no peptide at all.

Results and caveats for the whole study, not just this receptor: Of the vaccine-specific clones found in convalescent patients, nearly all (304 of 307) were mono-reactive for SARS-CoV-2 spike instead of being cross-reactive with common cold coronaviruses. The median count of SARS-CoV-2-reactive clonotypes went up from 21 after infection to roughly 38 after vaccination, although the change was not significant. Among convalescent patients, a median roughly 90% of the SARS-CoV-2-reactive clones seen after vaccination appeared only after vaccination, which suggests priming specific to the vaccine. The study included relatively few convalescent patients and did not analyze early timepoints after natural infection.

Trimmed from V: 4 bases; trimmed from J: 10 bases; junction bases lacking a gene match: 7. The germline V gene yields ENHRY for CDR1 and SYGVKD for CDR2. Inclusive of the bounding cysteine and phenylalanine, the CDR3 is 13 residues long. Left in the record is the CDR3 DNA by itself, 39 bases read in frame from the first base. The clonotype comes from a human donor with COVID-19. The rearrangement combines TRBV10-3 with TRBJ1-1, with 9 bases matching TRBD1. Sequences were obtained from cultured CD4+ T cells from blood. In nucleotides, the sequence is TGTGCCATCAGTGGGGGACAGGGAGAGCGAGCTTTCTTT. The translation is CAISGGQGERAFF.